These 29 T cell receptor beta chains originate from one sample sequenced in a study of T cell repertoires in cytomegalovirus infection. TCRdb redid the calling of the reads with MiXCR, one entry per CDR3 protein. Found here are some 270,000 distinct CDR3 sequences, around 20% of them singletons; the top ten hold about 21%. Their recognized antigens are unknown. The starting material was cultured PBMCs, obtained from culture after CMV antigen stimulation. These TCRs come from a human donor in good health (CMV status not recorded). Some clones in this sample may be carry-over from other donors' samples.

This rearrangement joins TRBV30 to TRBJ2-7, with 10 bases lining up with TRBD1. The CDR3 totals 14 residues. Trimming took 1 base from V and 3 from J; bases not matched to a gene: 3. CDR1 is GTSNPN, CDR2 SVGIG, per germline (reference sequence). CDR3 sequence: CAWSGQGAYYEQYF. The DNA for the CDR3 is TGTGCCTGGAGTGGACAGGGGGCTTACTACGAGCAGTACTTC.

This clonotype was seen a few times. The rearrangement joins TRBV2 to TRBJ2-4; D remains ambiguous. This CDR3 spans 16 amino acids. Germline V lookup: CDR1 SNHLY, CDR2 FYNNEI. Trimming shortened V by 1 base and J by 0 bases, and 10 bases separated the two germline ends. The CDR3 DNA reads as TGTGCCAGCAGTGAAGACAGTAAGATAGCCAAAAACATTCAGTACTTC. It yields the protein CASSEDSKIAKNIQYF.

The sample holds many counts of this clonotype. The chain carries TRBV7-2 and TRBJ1-1; D is unclear. There are 12 residues in the CDR3. Germline assignment: CDR1 SGHTA and CDR2 FQGNSA. V shed 8 bases and J shed 1 base, with 8 bases lying between them. The CDR3 is CASVPGNTEAFF. The CDR3 DNA reads as TGTGCCAGCGTCCCAGGGAACACTGAAGCTTTCTTT.

The rearrangement links TRBV7-6 to TRBJ2-7; TRBD2 aligns across 7 bases. The CDR3 runs to 14 residues. The germline CDR1 and CDR2 sequences are SGHVS and FNYEAQ. The V gene end was trimmed by 5 bases and the J gene end by 0 bases; junction bases not matched to a gene: 4. The CDR3 region has the DNA TGTGCCAGCAGCCCCAGGGAGGGCTCCTACGAGCAGTACGTC. The encoded protein is CASSPREGSYEQYV.

This chain uses TRBV6-2 or TRBV6-3 with TRBJ2-7; D not certain. In germline, CDR1 is MNHEY, CDR2 SVGEGT. The V end was cut by 0 bases, the J end by 3 bases, with 6 bases between. The CDR3 runs 13 residues. The CDR3 coding sequence is TGTGCCAGCAGTTACTCGACTTACTACGAGCAGTACGTC. Translating it yields CASSYSTYYEQYV.

This chain uses TRBV3-1 with TRBJ2-1; TRBD2 aligns across 7 bases. CDR3 size: 17 residues. Trimming cost V 0 bases and J 4 bases; bases outside gene matches: 9. The germline CDR1 and CDR2 sequences are LGHDT and YNNKEL (reference sequence). The CDR3 region has the DNA TGTGCCAGCAGCCAAGAGGGGTGGGAGGGCCTGTACAATGAGCAGTTCTTC. Its translation is CASSQEGWEGLYNEQFF.

The V and J genes are TRBV5-6 and TRBJ2-2, with TRBD2 identical over 12 bases. This CDR3 has 15 residues. The V gene end was trimmed by 4 bases and the J gene end by 7 bases; junction bases not matched to a gene: 5. In germline, CDR1 is SGHDT, CDR2 YYEEEE. The CDR3 sequence: CASSLTSGRGGELFF. CDR3 sequence (DNA): TGTGCCAGCAGCCTGACTAGCGGGAGAGGCGGGGAGCTGTTTTTT.

This clonotype came up a few times. The V gene is TRBV5-4, the J gene TRBJ1-5; tentative D call: TRBD1 (6 bases). The V end lost 0 bases, the J end lost 6 bases, and 13 bases lay between the germline ends. The CDR3 runs to 15 residues. Germline-derived CDR1 and CDR2 are SGHNT and YYREEE (reference sequence). CDR3 coding DNA: TGTGCCAGCAGCTTGGCAGGGGTAGCGGGTCAGCCCCAGCATTTT. This sequence encodes CASSLAGVAGQPQHF. Drawing the rest from reference TRBV5-4 and TRBJ1-5, the complete variable domain is ETGVTQSPTHLIKTRGQQVTLRCSSQSGHNTVSWYQQALGQGPQFIFQYYREEENGRGNFPPRFSGLQFPNYSSELNVNALELDDSALYLCASSLAGVAGQPQHFGDGTRLSIL.

The chain joins TRBV6-5 to TRBJ2-7; 7 bases align to TRBD1. Germline assignment: CDR1 MNHEY and CDR2 SVGAGI. This CDR3 has 16 amino acids. With V trimmed by 0 bases and J by 2 bases, 7 bases remained unmatched. CDR3 sequence reads: CASSYSAGDSTYEQYV. CDR3 sequence (DNA): TGTGCCAGCAGTTACTCGGCCGGGGACAGCACCTACGAGCAGTACGTC.

This clonotype has only one observation. This chain uses TRBV6-6 with TRBJ2-7; weak D call: TRBD2 (5 bases). The CDR3 consists of 13 residues. Germline V CDR1 and CDR2: MNHNY, SVGAGI (reference sequence). V was shortened by 6 bases and J by 3 bases, with 12 bases between the two germline ends. The DNA for the CDR3 is TGTGCCAGCAGGGACGGGAATATCTACGAGCAGTACGTC. Protein product: CASRDGNIYEQYV.

This clonotype came up a few times. The chain couples TRBV10-1 to TRBJ2-1; D might be TRBD2 (8 bases). V was shortened by 4 bases and J by 4 bases, with 23 bases between the two germline ends. Germline CDR1 reads WNHNN; CDR2 reads SYGVQD (reference sequence). The CDR3 contains 18 residues. The CDR3 DNA follows: TGCGCCAGCAGTGGGAGTAGCGGGAAGGGGGCCCCTTACAATGAGCAGTTCTTC. It is translated as CASSGSSGKGAPYNEQFF.

This chain joins TRBV12-3 or TRBV12-4 and TRBJ1-1, with no clear D. The germline V and J ends were trimmed by 0 bases and 4 bases, with 9 bases remaining between them. This CDR3 comprises 14 residues. CDR3 in DNA: TGTGCCAGCAGTTTAGCAGCGGACGGCACTGAAGCTTTCTTT. Protein sequence: CASSLAADGTEAFF.

This clonotype occurred many times. The gene calls are TRBV7-2 and TRBJ2-7, with 9 bases that match TRBD2. V shed 5 bases and J 2 bases; nucleotides not matched to a gene: 4. From germline, CDR1 is SGHTA and CDR2 FQGNSA. This CDR3 has 14 residues. As DNA, the CDR3 is TGTGCCAGCAGCGTCGCGGGGGGGGCCTACGAGCAGTACGTC. Protein product: CASSVAGGAYEQYV.

The chain is built from TRBV6-5 and TRBJ1-2; maybe TRBD1 (5 bases). Trimming cost V 2 bases and J 2 bases, with 12 bases left between them. Germline V gene sequence: CDR1 MNHEY, CDR2 SVGAGI. The CDR3 is 15 amino acids. In nucleotides, the CDR3 is TGTGCCAGCAGTTACAGTCCAGGGCCCAACTATGGCTACACCTTC. Its translation is CASSYSPGPNYGYTF.

The chain has TRBV29-1 and TRBJ2-1; unclear D gene. Germline assignment: CDR1 SQVTM and CDR2 ANQGSEA. CDR3 length equals 13 residues. Trimming removed 4 bases from V and 6 bases from J, with 13 bases in between. CDR3 in amino acids: CSVVNRAFNEQFF. The CDR3 nucleotides are TGCAGCGTTGTTAACAGAGCCTTCAATGAGCAGTTCTTC.

The genes are TRBV9 and TRBJ2-1; tentative D call: TRBD2 (6 bases). V lost 3 bases to trimming and J lost 2 bases, with 18 bases between them. Germline V gene data show CDR1 as SGDLS and CDR2 as YYNGEE. CDR3 length equals 17 residues. The CDR3, as DNA: TGTGCCAGCAGCGGAGTTGGCCTAGCGCGGACCTACAATGAGCAGTTCTTC. Amino acid sequence: CASSGVGLARTYNEQFF. Full variable domain (rest looked up from reference TRBV9 and TRBJ2-1): DSGVTQTPKHLITATGQRVTLRCSPRSGDLSVYWYQQSLDQGLQFLIQYYNGEERAKGNILERFSAQQFPDLHSELNLSSLELGDSALYFCASSGVGLARTYNEQFFGPGTRLTVL.

This clonotype was counted a few times. The rearrangement joins TRBV7-2 to TRBJ1-1; D not certain. The CDR3 loop spans 13 amino acids. Germline loops: CDR1 SGHTA, CDR2 FQGNSA. Trimming left V 1 base short and J 5 bases short, with 8 bases between. CDR3 protein: CASSLERQTEAFF. DNA for the CDR3: TGTGCCAGCAGCTTAGAACGGCAAACTGAAGCTTTCTTT.

V is TRBV5-4 and J is TRBJ1-1; D uncertain. CDR3 size: 12 residues. V lost 2 bases, J lost 6 bases, and 8 bases lay in between. Germline-derived CDR1 and CDR2 are SGHNT and YYREEE (reference sequence). DNA of the CDR3: TGTGCCAGCAGCTTCCCCAAGGCTGAAGCTTTCTTT. Amino acid sequence: CASSFPKAEAFF.

This clonotype was detected a few times. The gene calls are TRBV28 and TRBJ1-6, with a possible D match to TRBD1 (6 bases). This CDR3 comprises 15 residues. In germline, CDR1 is MDHEN, CDR2 SYDVKM. The V gene lost 3 bases and the J gene lost 10 bases, with 16 bases spanning the gap. The CDR3 nucleotides read TGTGCCAGCAGTTTTTATCGGGGGGCCGGGTCACCCCTCCACTTT. Translating gives CASSFYRGAGSPLHF.

The chain joins TRBV19 to TRBJ2-2, with no clear D. CDR1 and CDR2 (germline): LNHDA, SQIVND (reference sequence). V lost 0 bases, J lost 7 bases, and 15 bases lay in between. The CDR3 consists of 16 residues. CDR3 sequence (DNA): TGTGCCAGTAGTATAGATTTTTCGCGGAACTACGGGGAGCTGTTTTTT. Protein product: CASSIDFSRNYGELFF. The full variable domain, completed using reference TRBV19 and TRBJ2-2, is DGGITQSPKYLFRKEGQNVTLSCEQNLNHDAMYWYRQDPGQGLRLIYYSQIVNDFQKGDIAEGYSVSREKKESFPLTVTSAQKNPTAFYLCASSIDFSRNYGELFFGEGSRLTVL.

The chain links TRBV15 to TRBJ2-4; D is tentatively TRBD1 or TRBD2 (5 bases each). The length of the CDR3 is 15 residues. The germline V gene encodes CDR1 LNHNV and CDR2 YYDKDF (reference sequence). V was shortened by 10 bases and J by 0 bases, with 16 bases between the two germline ends. The CDR3 DNA sequence: TGTGCCAGGGGGACGCCACCCGTAGCCAAAAACATTCAGTACTTC. It is translated as CARGTPPVAKNIQYF.

The V gene is TRBV20-1, the J gene TRBJ1-6, with TRBD1 matching over 8 bases. Germline CDR1 is DFQATT and CDR2 is SNEGSKA (reference sequence). There are 16 residues in the CDR3. Unmatched junction bases numbered 18, after V lost 8 bases and J lost 9 bases. As DNA, the CDR3 is TGCAGTCACTTCAGGACAGGGATAGGACGGCGTTCACCCCTCCACTTT. Residues: CSHFRTGIGRRSPLHF.

This clonotype was counted ten times or more. V gene TRBV7-2 combines with J gene TRBJ1-2; D is unclear. Trimming removed 5 bases at V and 7 bases at J, with 11 bases between. Germline assignment: CDR1 SGHTA and CDR2 FQGNSA. This CDR3 contains 12 residues. CDR3 DNA sequence: TGTGCCAGCAGCCCCCGAGGCGGTGGCTACACCTTC. Encoded protein: CASSPRGGGYTF.

This clonotype was seen ten or more times. The rearrangement links TRBV7-8 to TRBJ2-7; possibly TRBD1 for D (5 bases). In germline, CDR1 is SGHVS, CDR2 FQNEAQ. Trimming removed 3 bases from V and 5 bases from J, with 8 bases in between. This CDR3 has 12 amino acids. The CDR3 DNA reads TGTGCCAGCAGCTTCGACAGTAACGAGCAGTACGTC. Its protein product is CASSFDSNEQYV.

J is TRBJ2-5 and V is TRBV5-1; TRBD2 matches at 7 bases. V shed 7 bases and J 4 bases; nucleotides not matched to a gene: 16. This CDR3 has 16 amino acids. Per germline, CDR1 SGHRS and CDR2 YFSETQ. The chain's CDR3 is CASQNKRLAAGETQYF. The CDR3 coding sequence is TGCGCCAGCCAAAACAAACGGCTAGCGGCGGGAGAGACCCAGTACTTC.

This clonotype was detected ten times or more. The CDR3 loop reads CASSQIGLSNTEAFF. Here the CDR3 DNA reads TGTGCCAGCAGCCAGATCGGCCTGTCGAACACTGAAGCTTTCTTT. This chain links TRBV7-2 with TRBJ1-1; D not certain. This CDR3 has 15 amino acids. The V gene lost 5 bases and the J gene lost 1 base, with 14 bases spanning the gap. CDR1 is SGHTA, CDR2 FQGNSA, per germline.

The V call is TRBV27, the J call TRBJ2-7; 9 bases align to TRBD1. Germline V lookup: CDR1 MNHEY, CDR2 SMNVEV (reference sequence). The CDR3 loop spans 15 amino acids. V lost 3 bases, J lost 2 bases, and 5 bases stayed unmatched. CDR3 sequence reads: CASSFRGQGPYEQYF. CDR3 nucleotide sequence: TGTGCCAGCAGTTTTCGGGGACAGGGCCCCTACGAGCAGTACTTC.

V gene TRBV5-4 combines with J gene TRBJ2-3; 7 bases align to TRBD2. The junction had 4 bases not matched to a gene; V was cut back by 3 bases and J by 0 bases. The length of the CDR3 is 15 residues. Germline CDR1 is SGHNT and CDR2 is YYREEE (reference sequence). DNA of the CDR3: TGTGCCAGCAGCTGGGCTAGCGGAAGCACAGATACGCAGTATTTT. Residues: CASSWASGSTDTQYF.

V is TRBV4-1 and J is TRBJ1-1, with D hard to call. V was clipped by 0 bases and J by 8 bases, with 7 bases between them. This CDR3 is 12 amino acids long. CDR1 is MGHRA, CDR2 YSYEKL, per germline. The chain's CDR3 is CASSQDRAEAFF. The CDR3 DNA follows: TGCGCCAGCAGCCAAGATCGGGCAGAAGCTTTCTTT.